These 14 T cell receptor beta chains were all obtained from the same sample, sequenced in a study of T cell responses to AZD1222 COVID-19 vaccine. Sequenced by immunoSEQ multiplex PCR; TCRdb stores in-frame clones only, minus some. The sample consists of about 130,000 clones, 90% of them appearing once. The specimen was peripheral blood, collected on day 0 of AZD1222 vaccination. Receptors were obtained from an adult in good health.

This chain uses TRBV30 with TRBJ1-6; D uncertain. The CDR3 length is 14 residues. The germline gives CDR1 GTSNPN, CDR2 SVGIG (reference sequence). Between the trimmed V and J ends, which lost 2 bases and 8 bases, there was a span of 13 bases. The CDR3 spells CAWSFPMSDSPLHF. In nucleotides, the CDR3 is TGTGCCTGGAGTTTCCCTATGTCCGATTCACCCCTCCACTTT. The full variable domain, rest sourced from reference TRBV30 and TRBJ1-6, is SQTIHQWPATLVQPVGSPLSLECTVEGTSNPNLYWYRQAAGRGLQLLFYSVGIGQISSEVPQNLSASRPQDRQFILSSKKLLLSDSGFYLCAWSFPMSDSPLHFGNGTRLTVT.

The V gene is TRBV3-1 (or the pseudogene TRBV3-2), the J gene TRBJ2-5; D is undetermined. From germline, CDR1 is LGHDT and CDR2 YNNKEL (reference sequence). Trimming took off 0 bases at V and 4 bases at J, with 21 bases between the two ends. This CDR3 contains 18 residues. The CDR3 protein is CASSQEDIYLDPGETQYF. The CDR3 nucleotides read TGTGCCAGCAGCCAAGAAGATATATACCTAGATCCCGGAGAGACCCAGTACTTC.

The CDR3 bases are TGTGCCTGGGAGGACTATGGCTACACCTTC. It is translated as CAWEDYGYTF. V usage is TRBV30 and J usage is TRBJ1-2; D remains unclear. Germline lookup yields CDR1 GTSNPN and CDR2 SVGIG (reference sequence). The CDR3 length is 10 residues. The V gene lost 5 bases and the J gene lost 3 bases, with 4 bases spanning the gap. Supplemented by reference TRBV30 and TRBJ1-2, the full variable domain reads SQTIHQWPATLVQPVGSPLSLECTVEGTSNPNLYWYRQAAGRGLQLLFYSVGIGQISSEVPQNLSASRPQDRQFILSSKKLLLSDSGFYLCAWEDYGYTFGSGTRLTVV.

The chain joins TRBV11-3 to TRBJ2-4, with D possibly being TRBD1 or TRBD2 (6 bases each). Germline-derived CDR1 and CDR2 are SGHNT and YENEEA. The CDR3 extends over 15 amino acids. With 5 bases removed from V and 6 bases from J, the gap between germline ends came to 17 bases. In DNA, the CDR3 is TGTGCCAGCAGCCCCAGCGAGGGGGGTAGAAACATTCAGTACTTC. Residues: CASSPSEGGRNIQYF.

The gene calls are TRBV4-3 and TRBJ2-3; D is possibly TRBD1 (6 bases). Trimming removed 4 bases at V and 1 base at J, with 9 bases between. This CDR3 contains 14 residues. Germline values: CDR1 LGHNA, CDR2 YSLEER. The CDR3 nucleotides are TGCGCCAGCAGCCTAGAGGGGGGCACAGATACGCAGTATTTT. Translating gives CASSLEGGTDTQYF.

V is TRBV28 and J is TRBJ2-7; TRBD1 or TRBD2 may be the D gene (5 bases each). V dropped 2 bases and J dropped 2 bases, with 13 bases sitting between them. Per the germline V gene, CDR1 is MDHEN and CDR2 is SYDVKM. The CDR3 length is 15 residues. CDR3 DNA: TGTGCCAGCAGTTTACCTAGAGGGGTACCCTACGAGCAGTACTTC. Protein: CASSLPRGVPYEQYF.

This rearrangement joins TRBV4-3 to TRBJ2-7; no firm D call. The ends were cut back, 4 bases at V and 0 bases at J, with 22 bases in the middle. Germline V gives CDR1 LGHNA, CDR2 YSLEER. This CDR3 is built from 18 residues. The CDR3 bases are TGCGCCAGCAGCCGCAGAATTGGATTGGAGCAGAGCTCCTACGAGCAGTACTTC. Protein: CASSRRIGLEQSSYEQYF.

The chain couples TRBV29-1 to TRBJ1-2; D is possibly TRBD1 (5 bases). The germline V gene has CDR1 SQVTM and CDR2 ANQGSEA. V was pared by 3 bases and J by 13 bases, with 15 bases between. The CDR3 runs to 11 residues. The CDR3, as DNA: TGCAGCGTTGAGGAGGGGCCAGCCGGCACCTTC. Translated, it gives CSVEEGPAGTF.

The chain has TRBV10-2 and TRBJ1-2; 8 nucleotides match TRBD1. The V and J ends lost 6 bases and 2 bases, in that order; junction bases with no gene match: 17. The CDR3 loop spans 18 amino acids. Germline V CDR1 and CDR2: WSHSY, SAAADI. Written as DNA, the CDR3 is TGCGCCAGCAGACCCGGACAGGGTATCGAAAAGTTGAACTATGGCTACACCTTC. This sequence encodes CASRPGQGIEKLNYGYTF.

V is TRBV7-9 and J is TRBJ2-7; D is ambiguous. Germline CDR1 SEHNR, CDR2 FQNEAQ (reference sequence). V lost 5 bases, J lost 2 bases, and 7 bases lay in between. The length of the CDR3 is 12 residues. CDR3 nucleotide sequence: TGTGCCAGCAGCATCCGCCCCTACGAGCAGTACTTC. It translates to CASSIRPYEQYF.

The J gene is TRBJ1-2, the V gene TRBV5-1; D is possibly TRBD1 (5 bases). Trimming stripped 1 base from V and 2 bases from J, with 9 bases between. Germline assignment: CDR1 SGHRS and CDR2 YFSETQ. The CDR3 totals 14 residues. CDR3 residues: CASSLIGDNYGYTF. In nucleotides, the CDR3 is TGCGCCAGCAGCTTGATAGGGGACAACTATGGCTACACCTTC.

The V gene is TRBV4-3, the J gene TRBJ1-6; D is undetermined. The CDR3 sequence is 19 residues long. Germline V gene data show CDR1 as LGHNA and CDR2 as YSLEER. V was trimmed by 0 bases and J by 0 bases, leaving 15 bases between them. The CDR3 here is CASSQDPSQEGSYNSPLHF. DNA of the CDR3: TGCGCCAGCAGCCAAGATCCTTCCCAGGAGGGCTCCTATAATTCACCCCTCCACTTT.

The V gene is TRBV7-9, the J gene TRBJ1-1; weak D call: TRBD1 (5 bases). The V end lost 5 bases, the J end lost 3 bases, and 13 bases lay between the germline ends. There are 14 residues in the CDR3. CDR1 is SEHNR and CDR2 is FQNEAQ in the germline V gene (reference sequence). CDR3: CASSVRDADTEAFF. CDR3 bases: TGTGCCAGCAGCGTTAGGGACGCGGACACTGAAGCTTTCTTT.

This chain connects TRBV19 to TRBJ1-2, with D unresolved. Germline values: CDR1 LNHDA, CDR2 SQIVND (reference sequence). The CDR3 loop spans 15 amino acids. V lost 3 bases to trimming and J lost 0 bases, with 11 bases between them. For the CDR3, the DNA is TGTGCCAGTAGTATCGTCAGCGGTGCTAACTATGGCTACACCTTC. It is translated as CASSIVSGANYGYTF.